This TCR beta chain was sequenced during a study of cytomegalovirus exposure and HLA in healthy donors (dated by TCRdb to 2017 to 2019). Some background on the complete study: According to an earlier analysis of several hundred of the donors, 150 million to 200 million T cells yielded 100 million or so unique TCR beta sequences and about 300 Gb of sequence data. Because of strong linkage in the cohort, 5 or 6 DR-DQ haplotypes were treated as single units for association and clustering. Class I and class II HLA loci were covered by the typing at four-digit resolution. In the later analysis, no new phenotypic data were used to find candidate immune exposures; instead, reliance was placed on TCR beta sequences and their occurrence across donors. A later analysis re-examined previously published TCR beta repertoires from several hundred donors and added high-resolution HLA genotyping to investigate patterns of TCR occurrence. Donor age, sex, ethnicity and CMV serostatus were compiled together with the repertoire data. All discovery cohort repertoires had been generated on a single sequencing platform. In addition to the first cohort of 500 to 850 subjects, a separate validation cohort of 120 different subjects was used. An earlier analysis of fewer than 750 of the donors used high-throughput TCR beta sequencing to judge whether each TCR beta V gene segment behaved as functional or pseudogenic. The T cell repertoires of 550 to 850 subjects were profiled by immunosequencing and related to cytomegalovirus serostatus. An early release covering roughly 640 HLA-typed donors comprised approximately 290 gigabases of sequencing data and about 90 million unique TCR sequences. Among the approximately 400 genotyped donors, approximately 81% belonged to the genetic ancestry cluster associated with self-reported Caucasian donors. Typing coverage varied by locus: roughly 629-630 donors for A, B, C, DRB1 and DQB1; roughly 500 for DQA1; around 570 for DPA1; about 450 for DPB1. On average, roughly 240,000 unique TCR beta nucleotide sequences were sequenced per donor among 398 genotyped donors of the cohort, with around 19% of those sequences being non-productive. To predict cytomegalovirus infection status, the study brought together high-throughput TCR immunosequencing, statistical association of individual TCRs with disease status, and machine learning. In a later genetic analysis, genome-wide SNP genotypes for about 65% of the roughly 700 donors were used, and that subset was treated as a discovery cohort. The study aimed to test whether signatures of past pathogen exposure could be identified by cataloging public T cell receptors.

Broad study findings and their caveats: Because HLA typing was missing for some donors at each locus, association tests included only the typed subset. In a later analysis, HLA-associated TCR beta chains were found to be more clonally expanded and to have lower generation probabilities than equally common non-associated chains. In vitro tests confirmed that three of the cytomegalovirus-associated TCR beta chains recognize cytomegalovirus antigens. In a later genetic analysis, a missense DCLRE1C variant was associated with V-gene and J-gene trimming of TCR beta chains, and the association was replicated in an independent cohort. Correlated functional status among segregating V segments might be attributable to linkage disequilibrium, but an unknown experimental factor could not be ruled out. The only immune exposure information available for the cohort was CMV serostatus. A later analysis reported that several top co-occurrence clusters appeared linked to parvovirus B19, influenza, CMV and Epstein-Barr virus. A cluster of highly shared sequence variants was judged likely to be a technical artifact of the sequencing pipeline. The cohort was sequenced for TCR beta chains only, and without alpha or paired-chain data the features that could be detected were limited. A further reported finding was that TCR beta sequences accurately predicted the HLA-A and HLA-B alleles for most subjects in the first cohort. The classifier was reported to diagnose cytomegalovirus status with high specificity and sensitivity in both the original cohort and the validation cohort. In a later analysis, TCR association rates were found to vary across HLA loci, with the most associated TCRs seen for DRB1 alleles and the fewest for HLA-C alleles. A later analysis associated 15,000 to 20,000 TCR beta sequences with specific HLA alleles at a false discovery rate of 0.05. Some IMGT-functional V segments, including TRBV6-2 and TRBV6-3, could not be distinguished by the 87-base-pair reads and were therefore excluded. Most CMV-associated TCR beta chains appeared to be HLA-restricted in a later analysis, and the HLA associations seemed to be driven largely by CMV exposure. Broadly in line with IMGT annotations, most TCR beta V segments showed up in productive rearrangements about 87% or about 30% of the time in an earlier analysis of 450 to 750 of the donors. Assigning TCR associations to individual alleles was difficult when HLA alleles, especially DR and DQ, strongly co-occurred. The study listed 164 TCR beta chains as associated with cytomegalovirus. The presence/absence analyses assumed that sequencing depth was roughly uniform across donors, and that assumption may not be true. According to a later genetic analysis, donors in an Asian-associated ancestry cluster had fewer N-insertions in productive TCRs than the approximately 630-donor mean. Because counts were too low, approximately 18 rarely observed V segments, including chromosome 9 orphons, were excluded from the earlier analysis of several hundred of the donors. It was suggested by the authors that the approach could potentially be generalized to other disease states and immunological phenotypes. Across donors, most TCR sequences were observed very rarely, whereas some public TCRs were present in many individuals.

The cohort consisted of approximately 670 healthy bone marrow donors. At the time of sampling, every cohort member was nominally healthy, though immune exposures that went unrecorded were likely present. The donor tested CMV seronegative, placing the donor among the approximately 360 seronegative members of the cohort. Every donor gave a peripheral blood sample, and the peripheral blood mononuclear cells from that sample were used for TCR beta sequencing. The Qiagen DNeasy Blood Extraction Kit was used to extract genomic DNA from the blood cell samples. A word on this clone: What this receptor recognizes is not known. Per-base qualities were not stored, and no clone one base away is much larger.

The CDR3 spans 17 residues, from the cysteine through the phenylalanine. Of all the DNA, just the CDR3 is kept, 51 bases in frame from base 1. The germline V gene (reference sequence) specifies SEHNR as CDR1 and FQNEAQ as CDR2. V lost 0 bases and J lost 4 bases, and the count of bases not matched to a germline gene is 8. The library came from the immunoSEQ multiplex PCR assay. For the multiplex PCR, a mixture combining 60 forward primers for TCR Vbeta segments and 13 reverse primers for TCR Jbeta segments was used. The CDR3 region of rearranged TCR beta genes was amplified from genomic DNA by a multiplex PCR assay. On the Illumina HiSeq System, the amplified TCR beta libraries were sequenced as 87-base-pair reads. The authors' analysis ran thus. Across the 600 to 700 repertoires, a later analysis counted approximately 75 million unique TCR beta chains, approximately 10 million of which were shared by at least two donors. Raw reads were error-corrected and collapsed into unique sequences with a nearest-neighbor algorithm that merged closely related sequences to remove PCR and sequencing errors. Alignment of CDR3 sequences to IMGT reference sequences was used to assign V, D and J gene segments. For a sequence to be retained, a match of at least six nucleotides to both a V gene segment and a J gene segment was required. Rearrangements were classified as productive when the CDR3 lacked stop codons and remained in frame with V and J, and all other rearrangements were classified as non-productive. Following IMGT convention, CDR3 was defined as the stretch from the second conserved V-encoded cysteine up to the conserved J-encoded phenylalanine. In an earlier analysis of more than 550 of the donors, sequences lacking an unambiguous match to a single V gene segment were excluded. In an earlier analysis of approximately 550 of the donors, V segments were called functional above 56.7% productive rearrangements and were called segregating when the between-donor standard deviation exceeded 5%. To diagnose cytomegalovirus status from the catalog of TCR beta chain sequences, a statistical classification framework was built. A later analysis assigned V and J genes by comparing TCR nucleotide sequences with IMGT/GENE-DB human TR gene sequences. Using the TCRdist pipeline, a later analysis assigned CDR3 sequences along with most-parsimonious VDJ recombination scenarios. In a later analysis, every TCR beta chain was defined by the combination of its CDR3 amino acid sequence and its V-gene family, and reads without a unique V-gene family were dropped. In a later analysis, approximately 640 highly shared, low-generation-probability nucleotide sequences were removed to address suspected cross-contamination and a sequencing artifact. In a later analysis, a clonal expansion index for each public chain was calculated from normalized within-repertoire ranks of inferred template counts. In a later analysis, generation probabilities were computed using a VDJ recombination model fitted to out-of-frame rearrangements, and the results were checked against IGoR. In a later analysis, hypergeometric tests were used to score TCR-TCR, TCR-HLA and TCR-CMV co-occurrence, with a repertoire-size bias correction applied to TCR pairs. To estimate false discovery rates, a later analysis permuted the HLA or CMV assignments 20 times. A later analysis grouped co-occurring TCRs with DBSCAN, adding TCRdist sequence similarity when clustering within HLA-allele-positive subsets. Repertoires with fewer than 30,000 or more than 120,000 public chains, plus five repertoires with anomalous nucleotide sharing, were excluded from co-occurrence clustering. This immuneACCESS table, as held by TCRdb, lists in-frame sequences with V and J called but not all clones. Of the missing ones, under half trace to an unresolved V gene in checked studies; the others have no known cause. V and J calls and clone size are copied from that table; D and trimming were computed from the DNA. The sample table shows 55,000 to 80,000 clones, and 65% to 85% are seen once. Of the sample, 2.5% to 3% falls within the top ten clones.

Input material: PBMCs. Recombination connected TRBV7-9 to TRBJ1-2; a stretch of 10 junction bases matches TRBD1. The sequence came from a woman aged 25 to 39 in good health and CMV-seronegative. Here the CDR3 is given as CASSLAGQGLFGYGYTF. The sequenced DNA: TGTGCCAGCAGCTTAGCGGGACAGGGGTTGTTCGGCTATGGCTACACCTTC.